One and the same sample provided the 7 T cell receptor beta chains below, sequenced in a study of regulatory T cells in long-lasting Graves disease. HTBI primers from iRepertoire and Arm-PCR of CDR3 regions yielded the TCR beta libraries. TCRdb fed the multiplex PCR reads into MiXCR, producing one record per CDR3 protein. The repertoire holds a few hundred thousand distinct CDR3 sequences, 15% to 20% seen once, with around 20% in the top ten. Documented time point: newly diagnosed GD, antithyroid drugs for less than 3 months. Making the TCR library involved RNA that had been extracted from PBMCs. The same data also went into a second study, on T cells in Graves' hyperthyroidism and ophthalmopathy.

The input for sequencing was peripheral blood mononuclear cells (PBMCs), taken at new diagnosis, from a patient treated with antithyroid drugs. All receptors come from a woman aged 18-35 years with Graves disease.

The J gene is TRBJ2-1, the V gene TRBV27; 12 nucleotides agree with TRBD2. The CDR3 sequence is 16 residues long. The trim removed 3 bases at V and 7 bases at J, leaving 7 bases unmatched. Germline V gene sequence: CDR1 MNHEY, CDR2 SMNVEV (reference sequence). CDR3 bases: TGTGCCAGCAGTTTTCCGGGGGGACTAGCGGGTAATGAGCAGTTCTTC. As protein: CASSFPGGLAGNEQFF.

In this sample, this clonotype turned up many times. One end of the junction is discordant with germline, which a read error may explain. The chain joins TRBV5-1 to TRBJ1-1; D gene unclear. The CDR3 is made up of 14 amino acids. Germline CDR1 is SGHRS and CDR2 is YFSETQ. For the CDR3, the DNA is TGTGCCAGCAGCTTGGCCGTGAGCTACACTGAAGCTTTCTTT. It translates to CASSLAVSYTEAFF.

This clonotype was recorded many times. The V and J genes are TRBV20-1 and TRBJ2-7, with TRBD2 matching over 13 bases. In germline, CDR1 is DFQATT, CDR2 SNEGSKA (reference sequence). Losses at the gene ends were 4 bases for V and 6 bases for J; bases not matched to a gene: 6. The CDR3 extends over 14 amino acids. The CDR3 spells CSAKPLAGGPEQYF. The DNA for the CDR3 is TGCAGTGCTAAACCACTAGCGGGAGGGCCCGAGCAGTACTTC.

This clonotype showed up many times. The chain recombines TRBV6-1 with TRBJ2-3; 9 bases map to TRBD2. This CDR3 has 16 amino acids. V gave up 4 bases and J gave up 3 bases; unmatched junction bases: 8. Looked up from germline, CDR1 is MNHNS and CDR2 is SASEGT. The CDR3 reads CASSGRIAGVTDTQYF. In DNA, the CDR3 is TGTGCCAGCAGTGGGAGAATAGCGGGAGTAACAGATACGCAGTATTTT.

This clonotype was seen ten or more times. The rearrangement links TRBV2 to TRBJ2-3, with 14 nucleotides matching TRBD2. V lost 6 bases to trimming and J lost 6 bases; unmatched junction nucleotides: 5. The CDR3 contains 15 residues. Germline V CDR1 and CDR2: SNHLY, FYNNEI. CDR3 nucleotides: TGTGCCAGCAGGGGACTAGCGGGAGTAGGGGATACGCAGTATTTT. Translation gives CASRGLAGVGDTQYF.

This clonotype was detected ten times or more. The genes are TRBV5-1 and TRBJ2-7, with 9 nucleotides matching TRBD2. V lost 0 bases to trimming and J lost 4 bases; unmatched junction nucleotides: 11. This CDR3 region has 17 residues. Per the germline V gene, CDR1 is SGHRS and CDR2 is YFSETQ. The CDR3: CASSLGRGLAGTYEQYF. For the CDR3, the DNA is TGCGCCAGCAGCTTGGGGAGGGGGCTAGCGGGGACTTACGAGCAGTACTTC.

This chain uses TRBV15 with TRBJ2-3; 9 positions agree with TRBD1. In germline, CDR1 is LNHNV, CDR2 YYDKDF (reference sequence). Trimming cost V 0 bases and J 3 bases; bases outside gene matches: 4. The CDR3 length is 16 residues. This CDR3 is CATSRDGGTGTDTQYF. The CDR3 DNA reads TGTGCCACCAGCAGAGATGGTGGGACAGGGACAGATACGCAGTATTTT.